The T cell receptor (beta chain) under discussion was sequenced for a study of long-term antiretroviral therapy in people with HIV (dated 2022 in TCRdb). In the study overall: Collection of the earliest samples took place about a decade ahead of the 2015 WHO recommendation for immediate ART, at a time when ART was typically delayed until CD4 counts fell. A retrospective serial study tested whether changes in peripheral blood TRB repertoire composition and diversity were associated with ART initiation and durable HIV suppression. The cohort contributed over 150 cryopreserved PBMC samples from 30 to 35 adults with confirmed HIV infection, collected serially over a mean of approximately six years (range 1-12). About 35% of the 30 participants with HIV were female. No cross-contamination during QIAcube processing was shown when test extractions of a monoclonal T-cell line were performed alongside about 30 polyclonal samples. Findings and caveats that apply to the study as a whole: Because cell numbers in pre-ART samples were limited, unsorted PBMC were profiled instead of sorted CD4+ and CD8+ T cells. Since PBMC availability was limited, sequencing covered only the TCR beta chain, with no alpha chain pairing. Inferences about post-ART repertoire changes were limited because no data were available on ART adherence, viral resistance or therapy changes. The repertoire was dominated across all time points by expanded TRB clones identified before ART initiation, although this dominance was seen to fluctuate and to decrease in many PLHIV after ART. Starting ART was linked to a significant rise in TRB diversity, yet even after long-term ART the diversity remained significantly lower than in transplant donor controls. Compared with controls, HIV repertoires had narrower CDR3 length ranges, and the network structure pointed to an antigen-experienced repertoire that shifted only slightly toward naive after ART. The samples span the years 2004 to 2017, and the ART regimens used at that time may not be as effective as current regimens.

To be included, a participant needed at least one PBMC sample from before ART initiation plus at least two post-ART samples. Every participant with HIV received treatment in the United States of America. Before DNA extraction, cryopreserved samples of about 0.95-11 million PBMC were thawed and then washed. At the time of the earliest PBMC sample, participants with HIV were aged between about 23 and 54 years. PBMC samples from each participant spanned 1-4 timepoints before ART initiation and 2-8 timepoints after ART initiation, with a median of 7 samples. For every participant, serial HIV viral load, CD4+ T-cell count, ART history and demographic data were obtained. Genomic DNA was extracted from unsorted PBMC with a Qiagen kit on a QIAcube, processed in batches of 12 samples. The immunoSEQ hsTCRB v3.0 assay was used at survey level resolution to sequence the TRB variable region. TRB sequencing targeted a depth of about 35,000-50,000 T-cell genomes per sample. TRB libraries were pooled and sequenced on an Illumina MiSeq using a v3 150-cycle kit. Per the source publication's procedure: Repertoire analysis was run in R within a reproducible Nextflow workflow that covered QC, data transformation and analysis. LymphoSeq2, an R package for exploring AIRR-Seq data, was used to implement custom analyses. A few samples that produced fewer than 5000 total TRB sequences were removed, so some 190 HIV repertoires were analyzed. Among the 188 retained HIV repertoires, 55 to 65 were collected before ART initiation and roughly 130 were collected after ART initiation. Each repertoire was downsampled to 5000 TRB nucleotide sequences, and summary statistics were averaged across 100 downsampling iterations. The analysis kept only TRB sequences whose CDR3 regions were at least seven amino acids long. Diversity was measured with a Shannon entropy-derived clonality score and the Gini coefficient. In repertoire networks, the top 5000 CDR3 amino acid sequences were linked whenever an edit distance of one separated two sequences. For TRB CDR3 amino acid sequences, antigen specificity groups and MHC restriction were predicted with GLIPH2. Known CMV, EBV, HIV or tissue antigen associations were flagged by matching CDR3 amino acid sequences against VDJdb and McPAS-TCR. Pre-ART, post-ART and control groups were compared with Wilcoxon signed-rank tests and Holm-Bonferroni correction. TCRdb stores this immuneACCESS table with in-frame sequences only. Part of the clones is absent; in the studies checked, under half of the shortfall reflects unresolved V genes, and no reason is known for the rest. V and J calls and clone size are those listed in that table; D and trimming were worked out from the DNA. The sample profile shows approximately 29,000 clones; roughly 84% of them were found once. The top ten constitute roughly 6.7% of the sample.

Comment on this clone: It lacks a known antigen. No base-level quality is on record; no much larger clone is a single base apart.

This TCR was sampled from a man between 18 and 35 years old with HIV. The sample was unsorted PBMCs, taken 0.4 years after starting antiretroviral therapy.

The DNA sequence follows: TGTGCCAGCAGCTTGGGGGGACGGAATGAAAAACTGTTTTTT. This encodes CASSLGGRNEKLFF. The chain is assembled from TRBV11-2 and TRBJ1-4; the D region possibly corresponds to TRBD1 (5 bases align). The CDR1 and CDR2 encoded by the germline V gene are SGHAT and FQNNGV. Inclusive of the bounding cysteine and phenylalanine, the CDR3 is 14 residues long. Only the CDR3 DNA is retained, 42 bases long and in frame from the first base. The junction carries 10 bases between V and J, which are trimmed by 3 bases and 5 bases respectively. With the portions outside the CDR3 filled from the reference TRBV11-2 and TRBJ1-4 genes, the complete variable region becomes EAGVAQSPRYKIIEKRQSVAFWCNPISGHATLYWYQQILGQGPKLLIQFQNNGVVDDSQLPKDRFSAERLKGVDSTLKIQPAKLEDSAVYLCASSLGGRNEKLFFGSGTQLSVL.